The 2 T cell receptor beta chains reported below all come from one sample, sequenced in a study of T cell responses to AZD1222 COVID-19 vaccine. Clones were read by immunoSEQ multiplex PCR, and TCRdb kept only the in-frame ones, dropping some. The sample has about 140,000 clones; over 85% are singletons. The material was peripheral blood, obtained on day 0 of AZD1222 vaccination. These receptors originate from an adult in good health.

The chain is built from TRBV4-1 and TRBJ2-3; either TRBD1 or TRBD2 may supply D (5 bases each). CDR3 length: 15 amino acids. Germline CDR1 and CDR2: MGHRA and YSYEKL. V lost 0 bases, J lost 6 bases, and 13 bases lay in between. The CDR3 loop reads CASSQDQLEGDTQYF. For the CDR3, the DNA is TGCGCCAGCAGCCAAGATCAACTAGAGGGGGATACGCAGTATTTT.

This clone was detected only once. The CDR3 DNA is TGTGCCAGCAGCCCCACCTGGACAGGGGAGAACACTGAAGCTTTCTTT. As protein: CASSPTWTGENTEAFF. The J gene is TRBJ1-1, the V gene TRBV6-2 or TRBV6-3, with 9 bases fitting TRBD1. The V gene's germline CDR1 is MNHEY and CDR2 SVGEGT. The CDR3 runs to 16 residues. With 6 bases clipped from V and 1 base from J, the junction kept 9 bases outside the gene matches.